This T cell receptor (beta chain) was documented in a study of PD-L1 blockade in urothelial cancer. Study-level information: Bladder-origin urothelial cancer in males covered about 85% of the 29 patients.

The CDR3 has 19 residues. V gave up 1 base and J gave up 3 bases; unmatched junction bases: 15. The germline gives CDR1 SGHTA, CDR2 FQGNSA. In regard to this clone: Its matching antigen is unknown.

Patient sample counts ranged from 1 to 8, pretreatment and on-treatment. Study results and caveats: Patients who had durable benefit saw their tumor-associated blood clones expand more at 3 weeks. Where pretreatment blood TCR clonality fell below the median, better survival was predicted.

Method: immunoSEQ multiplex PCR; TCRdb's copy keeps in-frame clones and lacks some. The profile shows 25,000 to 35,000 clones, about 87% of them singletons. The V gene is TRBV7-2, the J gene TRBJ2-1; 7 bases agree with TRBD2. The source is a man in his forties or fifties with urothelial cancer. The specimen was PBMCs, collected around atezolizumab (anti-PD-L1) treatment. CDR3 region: CASSLGGGRAEVNYNEQFF. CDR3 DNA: TGTGCCAGCAGCTTAGGGGGTGGGAGGGCGGAGGTAAACTACAATGAGCAGTTCTTC.